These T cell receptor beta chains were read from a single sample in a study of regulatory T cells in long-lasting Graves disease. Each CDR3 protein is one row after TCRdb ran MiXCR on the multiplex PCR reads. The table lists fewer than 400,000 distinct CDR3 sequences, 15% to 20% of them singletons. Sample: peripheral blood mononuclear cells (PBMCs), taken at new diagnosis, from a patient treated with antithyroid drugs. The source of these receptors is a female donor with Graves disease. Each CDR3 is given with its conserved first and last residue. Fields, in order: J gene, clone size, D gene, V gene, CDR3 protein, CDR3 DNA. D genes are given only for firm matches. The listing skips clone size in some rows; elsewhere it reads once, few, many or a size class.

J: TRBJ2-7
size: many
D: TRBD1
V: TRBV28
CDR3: CASSRDRGLFSYEQYF
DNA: TGTGCCAGCAGCCGGGACAGGGGGCTTTTCTCCTACGAGCAGTACTTC

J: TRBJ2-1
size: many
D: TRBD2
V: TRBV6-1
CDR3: CASSPTGLAGAAEQFF
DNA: TGTGCCAGCAGTCCAACTGGACTAGCGGGAGCGGCTGAGCAGTTCTTC

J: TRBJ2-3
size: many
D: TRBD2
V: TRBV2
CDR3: CASRGAGAADTQYF
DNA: TGTGCCAGCAGGGGAGCGGGAGCTGCAGATACGCAGTATTTT

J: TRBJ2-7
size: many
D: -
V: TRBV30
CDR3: CAWSLGSPDEQYF
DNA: TGTGCCTGGAGCCTAGGGAGCCCCGACGAGCAGTACTTC

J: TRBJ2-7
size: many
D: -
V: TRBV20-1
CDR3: CSASSDYSYEQYF
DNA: TGCAGTGCTAGTTCCGACTACTCCTACGAGCAGTACTTC

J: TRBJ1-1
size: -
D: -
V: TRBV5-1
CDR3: CASSLGYLDTEAFF
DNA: TGCGCCAGCAGCTTAGGGTACTTGGACACTGAAGCTTTCTTT

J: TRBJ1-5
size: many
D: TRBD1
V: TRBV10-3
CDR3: CAISAGPGGDQPQHF
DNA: TGTGCCATCAGTGCAGGGCCAGGGGGCGACCAGCCCCAGCATTTT

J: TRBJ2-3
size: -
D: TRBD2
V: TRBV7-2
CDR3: CASSFLGGAGGDTQYF
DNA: TGTGCCAGCAGCTTCCTGGGGGGGGCGGGGGGAGATACGCAGTATTTT

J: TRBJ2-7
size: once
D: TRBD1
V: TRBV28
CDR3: CASSPDRAEQYF
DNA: TGTGCCAGCAGCCCTGACAGGGCCGAGCAGTACTTC

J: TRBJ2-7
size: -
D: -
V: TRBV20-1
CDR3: CSARGGTEHEQYF
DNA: TGCAGTGCTAGAGGCGGGACCGAACACGAGCAGTACTTC

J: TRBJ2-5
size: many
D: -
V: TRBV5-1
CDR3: CASSVEGEQTQYF
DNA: TGCGCCAGCAGCGTAGAGGGCGAGCAAACCCAGTACTTC

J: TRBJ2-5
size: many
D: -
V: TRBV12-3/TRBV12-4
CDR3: CASSLALGGRIQETQYF
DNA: TGTGCCAGCAGCCTCGCCTTGGGAGGACGGATACAAGAGACCCAGTACTTC

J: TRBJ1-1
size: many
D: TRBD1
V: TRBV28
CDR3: CSDFTRGQNVGAPMNTEAFF
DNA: TGTTCAGACTTTACGAGGGGGCAGAATGTAGGGGCTCCCATGAACACTGAAGCTTTCTTT

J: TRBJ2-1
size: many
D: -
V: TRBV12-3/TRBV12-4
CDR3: CASSLGPSEQFF
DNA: TGTGCCAGCAGTTTAGGCCCAAGCGAGCAGTTCTTC

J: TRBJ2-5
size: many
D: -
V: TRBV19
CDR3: CASGWAEQETQYF
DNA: TGTGCCAGCGGGTGGGCCGAACAAGAGACCCAGTACTTC

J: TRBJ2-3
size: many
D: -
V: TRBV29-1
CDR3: CSVVTDTQYF
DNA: TGCAGCGTTGTCACAGATACGCAGTATTTT

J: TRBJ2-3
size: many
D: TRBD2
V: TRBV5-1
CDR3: CASSWRGTSGSTDTQYF
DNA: TGCGCCAGCAGCTGGCGGGGGACTAGCGGATCCACAGATACGCAGTATTTT

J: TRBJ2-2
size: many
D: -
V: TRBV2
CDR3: CASSRDSGSGELFF
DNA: TGTGCCAGCAGCAGGGACTCTGGGTCCGGGGAGCTGTTTTTT

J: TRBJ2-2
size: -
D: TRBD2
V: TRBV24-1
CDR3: CATSDEREGPRGAVF
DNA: TGTGCCACCAGTGACGAGCGGGAGGGCCCCCGGGGAGCTGTTTTT

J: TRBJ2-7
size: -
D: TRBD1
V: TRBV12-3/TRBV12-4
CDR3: CASSGGQGYEQYF
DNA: TGTGCCAGCAGTGGGGGACAGGGGTACGAGCAGTACTTC

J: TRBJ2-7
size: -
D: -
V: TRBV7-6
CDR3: CASSLALSGYEQYF
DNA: TGTGCCAGCAGCTTAGCTCTCTCGGGCTACGAGCAGTACTTC

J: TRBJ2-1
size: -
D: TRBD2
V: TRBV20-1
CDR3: CSAHRLARRDNEQFF
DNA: TGCAGTGCTCACAGACTAGCGAGGCGGGACAATGAGCAGTTCTTC

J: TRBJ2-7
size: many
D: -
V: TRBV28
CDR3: CASQTGTLDEQYF
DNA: TGTGCCAGTCAAACCGGGACATTGGACGAGCAGTACTTC

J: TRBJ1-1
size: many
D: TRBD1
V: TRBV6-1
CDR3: CASSASRQGARTEAFF
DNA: TGTGCCAGCAGTGCAAGCCGACAGGGGGCAAGGACTGAAGCTTTCTTT

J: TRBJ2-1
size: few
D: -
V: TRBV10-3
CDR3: CAISLNQATSNEQFF
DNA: TGTGCCATCAGTCTGAATCAAGCGACTAGCAATGAGCAGTTCTTC